Described below is a single TCR beta chain sequence and its context. This sample is drawn from a study of T-cell memory formation after mild COVID-19. The TCR alpha and TCR beta cDNA libraries, bearing sample barcodes and UMIs, were generated by 5'RACE using constant-segment primers. TCRdb re-analysed the 5' RACE reads in MiXCR, keeping a single row per CDR3 protein. The sample holds 450,000 to 700,000 distinct CDR3 sequences; about a sixth are singletons and the top ten take 12%. CDR3 length: 14 amino acids. Trimming took off 5 bases at V and 3 bases at J, with 10 bases between the two ends. Germline lookup yields CDR1 MNHNS and CDR2 SASEGT.

This chain links TRBV6-1 with TRBJ1-4, with D possibly TRBD1 on 5 matching bases. The TCR comes from an adult woman who had mild COVID-19 (a few samples of this study predate the infection). Cell type and time point are not known. The material sequenced was PBMCs or a T cell subset sorted from them (not recorded which). The CDR3 DNA reads TGTGCCAGCAGTCGGGGCCGGGCTAATGAAAAACTGTTTTTT. This gives the protein CASSRGRANEKLFF.